The clone carrying this T cell receptor (beta chain) was found many times. Its antigen is unknown. These data come from a study of T cell repertoires and HLA-DP antigens. For the study at large: Pre-culture CD4+ samples used around 1,200 ng DNA versus roughly 200 ng for CD137+CD4+ sorts.

Germline CDR1 reads LNHDA; CDR2 reads SQIVND (reference sequence). The ends lost 6 bases at V and 5 bases at J; junction bases unmatched: 2. The CDR3 consists of 13 residues. The PCR primers covered 54 TRBV and 13 TRBJ segments. For pre-culture CD4+ samples, the target was around 200,000 T cell genomes. Produced via immunoSEQ multiplex PCR; TCRdb's table is partial and in-frame only. This table has about 73,000 clones, about 82% appearing once. Overall study findings and caveats: Average cumulative frequency of previously undetected clones was 35% to 40% against one allele and about 52% against the other.

Source material: CD4+ T cells from PBMCs. The chain couples TRBV19 to TRBJ2-4; the match to TRBD1 covers 9 bases. The TCR originated in a man aged 55 to 70 in good health and CMV-seronegative. The CDR3 DNA reads TGTGCCAGTAGGGGACAGGGTGAAAACATTCAGTACTTC. Protein product: CASRGQGENIQYF.